What follows are 11 T cell receptor beta chains derived from one specimen sequenced in a study of T cells in Graves' hyperthyroidism and ophthalmopathy. Amplified regions were TCR beta CDR3 sequences from RNA transcripts. Researchers ran a first-round RT-PCR on the TCR CDR3 using the HTBI primer set. TCRdb re-called the multiplex PCR reads with MiXCR, one entry per CDR3 protein. This table has 550,000 to 700,000 distinct CDR3 sequences, roughly 14% appearing once. Sequencing was done on a sample of blood. These receptors all stem from a woman between 40 and 50 years old with Graves' ophthalmopathy.

This clonotype appeared a few times. This CDR3 is CASSVDVIQETQYF. CDR3 coding DNA: TGTGCCAGCAGCGTAGATGTTATCCAAGAGACCCAGTACTTC. The chain uses TRBV9 and TRBJ2-5; D not certain. CDR3 length: 14 amino acids. Between the trimmed V and J ends, which lost 0 bases and 1 base, there was a span of 7 bases. Germline-derived CDR1 and CDR2 are SGDLS and YYNGEE.

The chain uses TRBV5-5 and TRBJ2-5; 8 bases fit TRBD1. This CDR3 contains 15 residues. V dropped 3 bases and J dropped 7; count of bases not matched to a gene: 11. Germline lookup yields CDR1 SGHKS and CDR2 YYEKEE (reference sequence). The CDR3 spells CASSSPGTGPGTQYF. The CDR3 DNA reads TGTGCCAGCAGCTCCCCCGGGACAGGACCCGGGACCCAGTACTTC.

In its sample, this clonotype was seen many times. The chain employs TRBV20-1 and TRBJ1-2; 9 nucleotides line up with TRBD1. CDR1 and CDR2 from the germline V gene are DFQATT and SNEGSKA (reference sequence). J was trimmed by 7 bases and V by 0 bases; bases with no gene match: 9. The CDR3 is made up of 15 amino acids. CDR3 nucleotides: TGCAGTGCTAGAGACTACGTGACAGGGGGACGTGGCTACACCTTC. Translation: CSARDYVTGGRGYTF.

This clonotype was seen ten or more times. This chain connects TRBV27 to TRBJ2-7, with D unresolved. The germline V and J ends were trimmed by 10 bases and 5 bases, with 15 bases remaining between them. This CDR3 is built from 12 residues. Germline V gene sequence: CDR1 MNHEY, CDR2 SMNVEV (reference sequence). The CDR3 DNA reads as TGTGCCAAACTTCGACTTCTGAACGAGCAGTACTTC. Amino acid sequence: CAKLRLLNEQYF.

Many counts were recorded for this clonotype. The chain recombines TRBV27 with TRBJ1-3; D is uncertain. CDR3 length equals 16 residues. Germline assignment: CDR1 MNHEY and CDR2 SMNVEV (reference sequence). Trimming left V 2 bases short and J 0 bases short, with 11 bases between. In nucleotides, the CDR3 is TGTGCCAGCAGTTTAGCCGGGGAGACCTCTGGAAACACCATATATTTT. Amino acid sequence: CASSLAGETSGNTIYF.

The V call is TRBV11-1, the J call TRBJ1-3, with TRBD1 matching over 7 bases. CDR1 SGHAT and CDR2 FQDESV come from the germline V gene (reference sequence). Trimming at V came to 5 bases and at J to 0 bases, leaving 16 bases not matched to a gene. This CDR3 has 19 residues. The CDR3 DNA sequence: TGTGCCAGCAGCACCCTTGGGACAGCCTTTTCCTCCTCTGGAAACACCATATATTTT. Encoded protein: CASSTLGTAFSSSGNTIYF.

This clonotype was detected only a few times. The DNA for the CDR3 is TGTGCCAGCCGGGACAGGGAGGAAGAGACCCAGTACTTC. This codes for CASRDREEETQYF. This chain links TRBV28 with TRBJ2-5, with 9 bases aligning to TRBD1. Trimming at V came to 8 bases and at J to 3 bases, leaving 4 bases not matched to a gene. Per the germline V gene, CDR1 is MDHEN and CDR2 is SYDVKM. CDR3 length: 13 amino acids.

This clonotype came up many times. This chain joins TRBV5-1 and TRBJ1-1, with TRBD1 matching 9 bases. The CDR3 is 16 residues long. Per germline, CDR1 SGHRS and CDR2 YFSETQ. J gave up 1 base and V 6 bases, and 10 bases lay outside the gene matches. The CDR3 is CASTPGTGSRNTEAFF. DNA of the CDR3: TGCGCCAGCACCCCTGGGACAGGGTCGAGGAACACTGAAGCTTTCTTT.

This clonotype was counted ten times or more. This chain uses TRBV4-3 with TRBJ2-4; D unclear. The V end lost 1 base, the J end lost 7 bases, and 14 bases lay between the germline ends. Germline CDR1 LGHNA, CDR2 YSLEER. There are 15 residues in the CDR3. The CDR3 reads CASSQGVATRNIQYF. The CDR3 DNA reads as TGCGCCAGCAGCCAAGGAGTCGCAACCAGGAACATTCAGTACTTC.

This clonotype was detected many times. The V call is TRBV28, the J call TRBJ2-7; no clear D gene. In germline, CDR1 is MDHEN, CDR2 SYDVKM. The CDR3 sequence is 12 residues long. V was cut by 6 bases and J by 5 bases, with 11 bases left in between. CDR3 protein: CASRTQRDEQYF. The CDR3 DNA follows: TGTGCCAGCAGAACCCAGAGAGACGAGCAGTACTTC.

The sample holds many counts of this clonotype. V gene TRBV5-1 combines with J gene TRBJ2-7; D is perhaps TRBD1 (5 bases). V shed 0 bases and J shed 5 bases, with 12 bases lying between them. The CDR3 is 14 residues long. Germline CDR1 reads SGHRS; CDR2 reads YFSETQ. CDR3 DNA: TGCGCCAGCAGCTTGGCTTGGGGCGGCAACGAGCAGTACTTC. Amino acid sequence: CASSLAWGGNEQYF.